The rows below give T cell receptor beta chains drawn from one sample of a study of OX40 agonist ivuxolimab in advanced cancers. Libraries were prepared by immunoSEQ multiplex PCR; TCRdb keeps only in-frame clonotypes and omits some of them. The sample includes about 77,000 clones, roughly 92% of them seen just once. Sequencing was performed on CD4+ or CD8+ T cells sorted from blood, taken in a trial of the OX40 agonist ivuxolimab. Receptors were obtained from an adult with an advanced solid tumor such as melanoma, head and neck, liver or kidney cancer. CDR3s include the opening cysteine and the closing phenylalanine or tryptophan. D genes are given only for firm matches. Clone sizes are given selectively: once, few, many, or a class where the clone is expanded.

TRBD2	TRBV11-2	TRBJ2-2	once	16	TGTGCCAGCAGCCCCCCCGGGGGGACCCTCACCGGGGAGCTGTTTTTT	CASSPPGGTLTGELFF
NA	TRBV30	TRBJ2-7	NA	12	TGTGCCTGGAGTGATAACGCCTACGAGCAGTACTTC	CAWSDNAYEQYF
NA	TRBV15	TRBJ1-5	NA	14	TGTGCCACCAGCAGAGGAGGGGAGGAACAGCCCCAGCATTTT	CATSRGGEEQPQHF
TRBD2	TRBV7-6	TRBJ2-1	NA	16	TGTGCCAGCAGCTTACTAGCGGGAGGGCGGGCCAATGAGCAGTTCTTC	CASSLLAGGRANEQFF
TRBD1	TRBV7-7	TRBJ2-3	NA	15	TGTGCTAGCAGCTTAGGACAGGGTAGCACAGATACGCAGTATTTT	CASSLGQGSTDTQYF
TRBD2	TRBV4-3	TRBJ2-7	few	15	TGCGCCAGCAGCCTGAGTGTCAGCGGGATGTTCGAGCAGTACTTC	CASSLSVSGMFEQYF
NA	TRBV30	TRBJ1-3	NA	14	TGTGCCGGGACCCGACAGGACGCTGGAAACACCATATATTTT	CAGTRQDAGNTIYF
TRBD2	TRBV2	TRBJ2-1	NA	15	TGTGCCAGCAGTCGGTCGGTGGGAGGGTACGATGAGCAGTTCTTC	CASSRSVGGYDEQFF
NA	TRBV28	TRBJ2-7	once	16	TGTGCCAGCAGTTTAATTGTGGGGGAGAGCTCCTACGAGCAGTACTTC	CASSLIVGESSYEQYF
NA	TRBV20-1	TRBJ2-7	NA	11	TGCAGTGGCGAGGGTGAGGACGAGCAGTACTTC	CSGEGEDEQYF
NA	TRBV28	TRBJ1-2	once	14	TGTGCCAGCAGTTTAGGCGGGGCAGGCTATGGCTACACCTTC	CASSLGGAGYGYTF